A selection of T cell receptor beta chains follows, all from one sample in a study of T cell responses to AZD1222 COVID-19 vaccine. Repertoires were generated with immunoSEQ multiplex PCR, while TCRdb's copy carries only in-frame clones and drops some. Seen here are about 160,000 clones, around 90% observed once, and the top ten hold approximately 1.5%. The sequencing used peripheral blood, collected on day 0 of AZD1222 vaccination. Receptor source: an adult in good health. CDR3s include the opening cysteine and the closing phenylalanine or tryptophan. The order of the fields is V gene, D gene, clone size, J gene, CDR3 protein, CDR3 DNA. A D gene is named only where the DNA matches it firmly. Clone size is shown for a subset of rows, as once, few, many or a class of expanded clone.

v_gene: TRBV18
d_gene: -
abundance: -
j_gene: TRBJ2-7
CDR3aa: CASSPKTDSYEQYF
CDR3nt: TGTGCCAGCTCACCAAAGACGGACTCCTACGAGCAGTACTTC

v_gene: TRBV28
d_gene: TRBD1
abundance: -
j_gene: TRBJ1-5
CDR3aa: CASSPQGDSNQPQHF
CDR3nt: TGTGCCAGCAGTCCACAGGGGGATAGCAATCAGCCCCAGCATTTT

v_gene: TRBV6-5
d_gene: -
abundance: -
j_gene: TRBJ2-7
CDR3aa: CASSPSGPQGYEQYF
CDR3nt: TGTGCCAGCAGTCCCTCGGGACCTCAGGGGTACGAGCAGTACTTC

v_gene: TRBV4-3
d_gene: -
abundance: -
j_gene: TRBJ2-1
CDR3aa: CASSQEEAGYRSSYNEQFF
CDR3nt: TGCGCCAGCAGCCAAGAAGAGGCGGGGTACAGGAGCTCCTACAATGAGCAGTTCTTC

v_gene: TRBV30
d_gene: -
abundance: few
j_gene: TRBJ1-5
CDR3aa: CAWQEGGNQPQHF
CDR3nt: TGTGCCTGGCAGGAGGGTGGCAATCAGCCCCAGCATTTT

v_gene: TRBV7-3
d_gene: -
abundance: -
j_gene: TRBJ1-1
CDR3aa: CASSLTSAAAEAFF
CDR3nt: TGTGCCAGCAGCTTAACCTCGGCAGCCGCTGAAGCTTTCTTT

v_gene: TRBV5-1
d_gene: TRBD1
abundance: -
j_gene: TRBJ2-7
CDR3aa: CASSWTGGFSYEQYF
CDR3nt: TGCGCCAGCAGCTGGACAGGGGGCTTTTCCTACGAGCAGTACTTC

v_gene: TRBV5-1
d_gene: -
abundance: -
j_gene: TRBJ2-7
CDR3aa: CASSPVINEQYF
CDR3nt: TGCGCCAGCAGCCCCGTCATAAACGAGCAGTACTTC

v_gene: TRBV19
d_gene: -
abundance: -
j_gene: TRBJ2-3
CDR3aa: CASSMPLGGINTQYF
CDR3nt: TGTGCCAGTAGTATGCCCCTAGGAGGGATAAATACGCAGTATTTT

v_gene: TRBV9
d_gene: TRBD2
abundance: once
j_gene: TRBJ2-7
CDR3aa: CASSVDSGSLYEQYF
CDR3nt: TGTGCCAGCAGCGTAGATAGCGGGAGTCTCTACGAGCAGTACTTC

v_gene: TRBV6-5
d_gene: -
abundance: -
j_gene: TRBJ2-3
CDR3aa: CASSLDSSTDTQYF
CDR3nt: TGTGCCAGCAGTCTGGACAGTAGCACAGATACGCAGTATTTT

v_gene: TRBV27
d_gene: -
abundance: few
j_gene: TRBJ1-4
CDR3aa: CASSLGPYGEKLFF
CDR3nt: TGTGCCAGCAGTTTAGGGCCTTATGGCGAAAAACTGTTTTTT

v_gene: TRBV7-2
d_gene: -
abundance: -
j_gene: TRBJ2-2
CDR3aa: CASSQELGDLAGELFF
CDR3nt: TGTGCCAGCAGCCAAGAATTAGGCGATCTTGCCGGGGAGCTGTTTTTT

v_gene: TRBV7-6
d_gene: -
abundance: -
j_gene: TRBJ2-5
CDR3aa: CASSLGARGKETQYF
CDR3nt: TGTGCCAGCAGCTTAGGGGCTAGGGGAAAGGAGACCCAGTACTTC

v_gene: TRBV6-5
d_gene: -
abundance: -
j_gene: TRBJ2-7
CDR3aa: CASSRWVGRGYEQYF
CDR3nt: TGTGCCAGCAGTCGTTGGGTGGGCAGGGGCTACGAGCAGTACTTC

v_gene: TRBV19
d_gene: -
abundance: -
j_gene: TRBJ1-2
CDR3aa: CASSTSLGVANYGYTF
CDR3nt: TGTGCCAGTAGTACCTCCTTGGGTGTTGCTAACTATGGCTACACCTTC

v_gene: TRBV6-5
d_gene: -
abundance: -
j_gene: TRBJ2-3
CDR3aa: CASSYSGSSTDTQYF
CDR3nt: TGTGCCAGCAGTTATAGCGGAAGCAGCACAGATACGCAGTATTTT

v_gene: TRBV10-1
d_gene: TRBD2
abundance: -
j_gene: TRBJ2-7
CDR3aa: CASKKREITYEQYF
CDR3nt: TGCGCCAGCAAAAAGCGGGAGATCACTTACGAGCAGTACTTC

v_gene: TRBV6-4
d_gene: TRBD2
abundance: -
j_gene: TRBJ2-3
CDR3aa: CASSELAGGPDTQYF
CDR3nt: TGTGCCAGCAGTGAGCTAGCGGGGGGGCCAGATACGCAGTATTTT